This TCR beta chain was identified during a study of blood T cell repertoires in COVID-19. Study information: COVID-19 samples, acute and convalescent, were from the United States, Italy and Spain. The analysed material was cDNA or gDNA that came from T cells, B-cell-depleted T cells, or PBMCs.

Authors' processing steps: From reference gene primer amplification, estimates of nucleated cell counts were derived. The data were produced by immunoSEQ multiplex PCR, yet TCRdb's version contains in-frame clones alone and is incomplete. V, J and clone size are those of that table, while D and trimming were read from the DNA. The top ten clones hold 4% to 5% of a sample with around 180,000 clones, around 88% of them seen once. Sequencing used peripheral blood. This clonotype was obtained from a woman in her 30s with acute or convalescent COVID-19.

CDR3 sequence (DNA): TGTGCCGGAGCCCGGGACTACAACTACGAGCAGTACTTC. Protein sequence: CAGARDYNYEQYF. V usage is TRBV6-5 and J usage is TRBJ2-7; 7 bases line up with TRBD2. The germline V gene has CDR1 MNHEY and CDR2 SVGAGI. V was clipped by 11 bases and J by 3 bases; unmatched bases: 10. The CDR3 consists of 13 residues.